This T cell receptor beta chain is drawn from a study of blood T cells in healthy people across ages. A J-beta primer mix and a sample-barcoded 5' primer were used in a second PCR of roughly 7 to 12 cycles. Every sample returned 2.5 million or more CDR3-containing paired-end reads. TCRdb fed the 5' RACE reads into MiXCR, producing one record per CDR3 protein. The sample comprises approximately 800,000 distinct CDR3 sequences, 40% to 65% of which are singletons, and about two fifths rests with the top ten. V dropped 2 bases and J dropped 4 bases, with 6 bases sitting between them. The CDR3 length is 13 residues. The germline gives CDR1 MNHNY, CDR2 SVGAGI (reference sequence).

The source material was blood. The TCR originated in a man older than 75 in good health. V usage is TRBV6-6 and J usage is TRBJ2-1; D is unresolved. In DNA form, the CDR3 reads TGTGCCAGCAGTTACGAACAGTACAATGAGCAGTTCTTC. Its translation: CASSYEQYNEQFF.